Following are 2 T cell receptor beta chains from one sample sequenced in a study of T cell responses to AZD1222 COVID-19 vaccine. The table came from immunoSEQ multiplex PCR; TCRdb's copy has only in-frame clones and leaves some out. The sample contains approximately 180,000 clones, roughly 90% of which appear only once. Specimen: peripheral blood, collected on day 0 of AZD1222 vaccination. The receptors originated from an adult in good health.

The rearrangement uses TRBV30 and TRBJ2-3; TRBD2 matches 10 bases. V shed 1 base, J shed 1 base, and the junction held 5 bases outside the gene matches. The CDR3 has 16 amino acids. Per germline, CDR1 GTSNPN and CDR2 SVGIG (reference sequence). As DNA, the CDR3 is TGTGCCTGGAGTGCGGGACTAGCGTACGGCACAGATACGCAGTATTTT. This encodes CAWSAGLAYGTDTQYF.

V and J are TRBV6-5 and TRBJ2-1; 9 bases are shared with TRBD2. Germline V gene sequence: CDR1 MNHEY, CDR2 SVGAGI. V shed 6 bases and J 8 bases; nucleotides not matched to a gene: 11. This CDR3 is 15 amino acids long. The CDR3 sequence: CASRPGGGRADEQFF. Written as DNA, the CDR3 is TGTGCCAGCAGACCCGGGGGCGGGAGGGCGGATGAGCAGTTCTTC.